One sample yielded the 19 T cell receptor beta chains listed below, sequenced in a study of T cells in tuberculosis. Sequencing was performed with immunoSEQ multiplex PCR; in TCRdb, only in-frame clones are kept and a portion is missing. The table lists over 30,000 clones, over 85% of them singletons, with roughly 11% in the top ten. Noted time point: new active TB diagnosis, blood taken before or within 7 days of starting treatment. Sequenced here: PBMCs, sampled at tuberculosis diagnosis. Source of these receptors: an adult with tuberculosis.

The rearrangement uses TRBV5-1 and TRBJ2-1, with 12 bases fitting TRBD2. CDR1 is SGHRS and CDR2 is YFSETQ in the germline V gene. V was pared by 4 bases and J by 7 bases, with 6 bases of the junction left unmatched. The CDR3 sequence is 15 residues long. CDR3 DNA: TGCGCCAGCAGCCTACTAGCGGGGGGTGTGAATGAGCAGTTCTTC. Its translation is CASSLLAGGVNEQFF.

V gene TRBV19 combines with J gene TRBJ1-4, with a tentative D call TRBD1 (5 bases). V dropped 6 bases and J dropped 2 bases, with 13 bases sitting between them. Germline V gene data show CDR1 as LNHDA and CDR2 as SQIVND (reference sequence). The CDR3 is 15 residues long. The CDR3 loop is CASSVGGATNEKLFF. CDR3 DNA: TGTGCCAGTAGCGTAGGAGGGGCTACTAATGAAAAACTGTTTTTT.

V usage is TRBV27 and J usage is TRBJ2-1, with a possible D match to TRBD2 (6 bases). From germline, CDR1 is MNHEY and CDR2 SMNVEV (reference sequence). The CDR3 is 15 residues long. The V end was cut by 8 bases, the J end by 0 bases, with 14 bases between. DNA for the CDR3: TGTGCCAGCGCCCGTGGGGGGAGCTCCTACAATGAGCAGTTCTTC. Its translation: CASARGGSSYNEQFF.

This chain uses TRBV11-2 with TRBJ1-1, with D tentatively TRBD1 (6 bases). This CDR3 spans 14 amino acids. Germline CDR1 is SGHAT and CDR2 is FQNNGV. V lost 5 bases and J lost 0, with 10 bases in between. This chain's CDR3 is CASSTGIMNTEAFF. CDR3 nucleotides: TGTGCCAGCAGCACAGGGATAATGAACACTGAAGCTTTCTTT.

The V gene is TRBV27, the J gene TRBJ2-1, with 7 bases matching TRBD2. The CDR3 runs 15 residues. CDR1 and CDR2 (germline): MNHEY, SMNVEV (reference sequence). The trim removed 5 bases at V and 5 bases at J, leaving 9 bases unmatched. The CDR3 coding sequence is TGTGCCAGCAGTCAGACGGGACTATCCCACAATGAGCAGTTCTTC. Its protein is CASSQTGLSHNEQFF.

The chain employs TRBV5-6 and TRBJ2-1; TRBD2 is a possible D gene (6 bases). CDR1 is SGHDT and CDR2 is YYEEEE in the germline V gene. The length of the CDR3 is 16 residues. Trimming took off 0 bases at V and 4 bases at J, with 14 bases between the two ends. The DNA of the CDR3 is TGTGCCAGCAGCTTGGCCACTAGCAGGTTATACAATGAGCAGTTCTTC. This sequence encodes CASSLATSRLYNEQFF.

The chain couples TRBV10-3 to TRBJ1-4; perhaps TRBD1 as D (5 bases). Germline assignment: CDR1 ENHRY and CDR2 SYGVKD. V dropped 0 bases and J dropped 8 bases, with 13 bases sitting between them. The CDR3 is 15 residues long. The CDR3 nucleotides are TGTGCCATCAGTGAGTCAGATACAGGTCAGGAAAAACTGTTTTTT. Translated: CAISESDTGQEKLFF.

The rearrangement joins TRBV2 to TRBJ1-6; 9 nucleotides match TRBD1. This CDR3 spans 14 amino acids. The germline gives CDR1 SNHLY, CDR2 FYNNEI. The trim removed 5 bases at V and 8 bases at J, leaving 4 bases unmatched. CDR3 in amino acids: CASSLDRGDSPLHF. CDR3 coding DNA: TGTGCCAGCAGTCTGGACAGGGGAGATTCACCCCTCCACTTT.

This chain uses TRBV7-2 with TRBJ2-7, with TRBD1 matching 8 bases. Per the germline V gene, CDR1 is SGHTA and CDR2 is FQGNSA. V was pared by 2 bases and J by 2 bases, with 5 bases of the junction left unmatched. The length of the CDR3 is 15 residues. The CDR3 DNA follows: TGTGCCAGCAGCTTATGGGCAGGGGGCACCTACGAGCAGTACTTC. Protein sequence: CASSLWAGGTYEQYF.

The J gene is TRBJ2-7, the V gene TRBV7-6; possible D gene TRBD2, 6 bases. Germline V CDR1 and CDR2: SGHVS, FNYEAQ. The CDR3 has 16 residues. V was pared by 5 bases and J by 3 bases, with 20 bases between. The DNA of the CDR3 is TGTGCCAGCAGCCCCGGGACTGCCGGGCCCTACTACGAGCAGTACTTC. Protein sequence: CASSPGTAGPYYEQYF.

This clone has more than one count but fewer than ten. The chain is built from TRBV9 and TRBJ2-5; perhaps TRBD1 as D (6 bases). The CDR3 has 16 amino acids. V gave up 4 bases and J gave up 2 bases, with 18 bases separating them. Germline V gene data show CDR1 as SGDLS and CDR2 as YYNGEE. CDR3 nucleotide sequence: TGTGCCAGCAGCTCGTCCGGGACACTAAGGCAAGAGACCCAGTACTTC. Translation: CASSSSGTLRQETQYF. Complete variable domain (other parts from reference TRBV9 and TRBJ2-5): DSGVTQTPKHLITATGQRVTLRCSPRSGDLSVYWYQQSLDQGLQFLIQYYNGEERAKGNILERFSAQQFPDLHSELNLSSLELGDSALYFCASSSSGTLRQETQYFGPGTRLLVL.

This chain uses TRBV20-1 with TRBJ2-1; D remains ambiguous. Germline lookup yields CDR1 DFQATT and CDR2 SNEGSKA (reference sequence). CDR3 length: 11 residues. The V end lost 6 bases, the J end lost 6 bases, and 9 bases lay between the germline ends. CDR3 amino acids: CSALYGNEQFF. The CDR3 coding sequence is TGCAGTGCGCTATACGGCAATGAGCAGTTCTTC.

CDR3 DNA sequence: TGTGCCATCAGCCTTGGACAGGGGGCGTCAGATACGCAGTATTTT. As protein: CAISLGQGASDTQYF. J is TRBJ2-3 and V is TRBV10-3, with TRBD1 matching over 11 bases. The V gene's germline CDR1 is ENHRY and CDR2 SYGVKD. This CDR3 contains 15 residues. V lost 6 bases and J lost 4; bases outside the gene matches: 6.

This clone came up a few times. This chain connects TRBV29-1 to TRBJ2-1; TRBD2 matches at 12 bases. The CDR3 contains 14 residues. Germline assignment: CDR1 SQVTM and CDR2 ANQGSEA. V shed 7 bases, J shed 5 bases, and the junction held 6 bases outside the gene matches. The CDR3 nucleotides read TGCAGCGGGTCATGGACTAGCGGGAACAATGAGCAGTTCTTC. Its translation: CSGSWTSGNNEQFF.

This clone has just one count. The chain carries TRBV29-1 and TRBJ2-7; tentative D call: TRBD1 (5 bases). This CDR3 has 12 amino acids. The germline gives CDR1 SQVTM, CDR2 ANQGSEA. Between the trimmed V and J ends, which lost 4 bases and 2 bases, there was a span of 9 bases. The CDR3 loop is CSVGQNAYEQYF. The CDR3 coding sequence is TGCAGCGTTGGACAGAATGCCTACGAGCAGTACTTC.

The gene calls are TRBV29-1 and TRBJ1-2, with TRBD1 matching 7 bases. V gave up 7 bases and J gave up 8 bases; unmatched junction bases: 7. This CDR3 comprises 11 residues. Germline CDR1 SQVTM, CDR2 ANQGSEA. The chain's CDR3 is CSAPETGGYTF. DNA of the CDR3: TGCAGCGCCCCCGAGACAGGGGGCTACACCTTC.

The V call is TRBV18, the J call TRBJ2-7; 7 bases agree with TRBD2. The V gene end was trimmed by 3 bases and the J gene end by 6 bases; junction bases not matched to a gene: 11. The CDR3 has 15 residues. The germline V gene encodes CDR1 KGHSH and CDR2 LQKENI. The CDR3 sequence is CASSPGGTLTPEQYF. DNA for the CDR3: TGTGCCAGCTCACCCGGGGGGACTCTTACACCCGAGCAGTACTTC. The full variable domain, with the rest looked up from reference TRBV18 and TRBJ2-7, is NAGVMQNPRHLVRRRGQEARLRCSPMKGHSHVYWYRQLPEEGLKFMVYLQKENIIDESGMPKERFSAEFPKEGPSILRIQQVVRGDSAAYFCASSPGGTLTPEQYFGPGTRLTVT.

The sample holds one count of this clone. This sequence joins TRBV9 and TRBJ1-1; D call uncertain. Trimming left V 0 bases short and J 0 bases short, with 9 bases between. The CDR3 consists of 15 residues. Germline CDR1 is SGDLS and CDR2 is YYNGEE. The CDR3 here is CASSVDPVLNTEAFF. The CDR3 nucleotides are TGTGCCAGCAGCGTAGATCCAGTGTTGAACACTGAAGCTTTCTTT.

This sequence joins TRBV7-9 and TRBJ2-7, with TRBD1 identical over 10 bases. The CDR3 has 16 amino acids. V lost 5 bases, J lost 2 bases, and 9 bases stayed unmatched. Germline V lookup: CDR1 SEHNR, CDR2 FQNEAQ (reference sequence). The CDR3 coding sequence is TGTGCCAGCAGCCCCCGCGACAGGGGGCTCCCCTACGAGCAGTACTTC. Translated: CASSPRDRGLPYEQYF.